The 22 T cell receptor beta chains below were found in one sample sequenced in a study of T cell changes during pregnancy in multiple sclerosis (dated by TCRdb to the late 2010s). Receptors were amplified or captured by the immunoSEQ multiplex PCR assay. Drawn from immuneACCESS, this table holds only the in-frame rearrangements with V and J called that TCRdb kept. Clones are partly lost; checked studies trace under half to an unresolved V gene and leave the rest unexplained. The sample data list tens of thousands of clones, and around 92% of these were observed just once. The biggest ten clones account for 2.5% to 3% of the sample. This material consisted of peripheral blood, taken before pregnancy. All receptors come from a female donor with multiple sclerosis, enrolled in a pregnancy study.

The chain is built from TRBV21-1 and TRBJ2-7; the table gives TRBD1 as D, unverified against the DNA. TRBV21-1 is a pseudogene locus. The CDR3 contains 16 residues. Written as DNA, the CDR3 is TGTGCCAGCAGCAAAGCAGCAGGGACAGGGGCCTACGAGCAGTACTTC. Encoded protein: CASSKAAGTGAYEQYF.

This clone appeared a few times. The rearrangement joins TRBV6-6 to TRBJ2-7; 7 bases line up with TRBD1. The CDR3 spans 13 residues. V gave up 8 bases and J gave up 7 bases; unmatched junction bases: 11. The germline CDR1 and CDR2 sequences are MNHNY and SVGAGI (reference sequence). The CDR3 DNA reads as TGTGCCAGCTGGGCAGGGGGTGTCGTAGAGCAGTACTTC. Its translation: CASWAGGVVEQYF.

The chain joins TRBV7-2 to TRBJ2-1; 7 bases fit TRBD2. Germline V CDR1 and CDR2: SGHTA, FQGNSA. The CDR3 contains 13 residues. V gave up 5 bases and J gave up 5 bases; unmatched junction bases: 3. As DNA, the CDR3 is TGTGCCAGCAGCCCAGGGACTAACAATGAGCAGTTCTTC. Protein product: CASSPGTNNEQFF.

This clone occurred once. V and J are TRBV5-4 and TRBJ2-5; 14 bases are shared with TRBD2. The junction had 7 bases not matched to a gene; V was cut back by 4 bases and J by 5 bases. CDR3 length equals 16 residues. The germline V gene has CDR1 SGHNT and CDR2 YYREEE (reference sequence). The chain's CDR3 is CASSRLAGGLGETQYF. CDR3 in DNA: TGTGCCAGCAGCCGACTAGCGGGAGGGCTGGGGGAGACCCAGTACTTC.

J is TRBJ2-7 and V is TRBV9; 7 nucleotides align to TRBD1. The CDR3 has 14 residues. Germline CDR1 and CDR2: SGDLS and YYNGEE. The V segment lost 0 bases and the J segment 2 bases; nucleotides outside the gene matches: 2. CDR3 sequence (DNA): TGTGCCAGCAGCGTAGGGCAGGGGGCCTACGAGCAGTACTTC. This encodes CASSVGQGAYEQYF.

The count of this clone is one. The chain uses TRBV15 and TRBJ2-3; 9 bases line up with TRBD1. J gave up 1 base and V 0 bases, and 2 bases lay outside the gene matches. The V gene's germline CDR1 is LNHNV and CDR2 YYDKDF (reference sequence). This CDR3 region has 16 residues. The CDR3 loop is CATSRDRTGGTDTQYF. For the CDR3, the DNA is TGTGCCACCAGCAGAGATAGGACAGGGGGCACAGATACGCAGTATTTT.

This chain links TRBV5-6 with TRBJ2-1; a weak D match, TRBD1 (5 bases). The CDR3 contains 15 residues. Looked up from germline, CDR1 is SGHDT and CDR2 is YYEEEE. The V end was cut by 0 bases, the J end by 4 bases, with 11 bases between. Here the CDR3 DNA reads TGTGCCAGCAGCTTGGGGCTAGACAGTTACAATGAGCAGTTCTTC. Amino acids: CASSLGLDSYNEQFF.

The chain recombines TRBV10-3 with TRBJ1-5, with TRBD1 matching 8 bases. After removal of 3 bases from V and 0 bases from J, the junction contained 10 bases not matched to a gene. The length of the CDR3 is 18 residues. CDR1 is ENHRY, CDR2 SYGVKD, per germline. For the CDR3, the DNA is TGTGCCATCAGTGACCCGAGGACAGGGTCGGATAGCAATCAGCCCCAGCATTTT. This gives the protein CAISDPRTGSDSNQPQHF.

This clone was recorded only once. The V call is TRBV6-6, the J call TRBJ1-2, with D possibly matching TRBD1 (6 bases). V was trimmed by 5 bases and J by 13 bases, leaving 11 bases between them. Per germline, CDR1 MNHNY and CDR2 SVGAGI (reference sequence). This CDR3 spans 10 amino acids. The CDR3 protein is CASSRDKPTF. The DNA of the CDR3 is TGTGCCAGCAGTCGGGACAAACCCACCTTC.

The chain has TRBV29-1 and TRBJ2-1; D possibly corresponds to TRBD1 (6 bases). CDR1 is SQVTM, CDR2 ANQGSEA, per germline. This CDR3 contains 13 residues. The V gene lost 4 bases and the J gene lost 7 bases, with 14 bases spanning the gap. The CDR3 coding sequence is TGCAGCGTTGGGGGGCTAGCTGTAAATGAGCAGTTCTTC. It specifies CSVGGLAVNEQFF.

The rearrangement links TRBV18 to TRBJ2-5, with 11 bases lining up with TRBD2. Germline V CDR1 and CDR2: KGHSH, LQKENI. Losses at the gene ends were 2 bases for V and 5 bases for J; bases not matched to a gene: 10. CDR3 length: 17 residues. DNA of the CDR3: TGTGCCAGCTCACCATCCCGGAGACTAGCGGGGATTGAGACCCAGTACTTC. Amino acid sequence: CASSPSRRLAGIETQYF. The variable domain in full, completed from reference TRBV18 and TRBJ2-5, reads NAGVMQNPRHLVRRRGQEARLRCSPMKGHSHVYWYRQLPEEGLKFMVYLQKENIIDESGMPKERFSAEFPKEGPSILRIQQVVRGDSAAYFCASSPSRRLAGIETQYFGPGTRLLVL.

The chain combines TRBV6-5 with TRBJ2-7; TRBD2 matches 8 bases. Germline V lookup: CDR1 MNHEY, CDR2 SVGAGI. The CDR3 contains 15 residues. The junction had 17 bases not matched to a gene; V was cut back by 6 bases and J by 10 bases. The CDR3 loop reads CASSDSGIDRIKQYF. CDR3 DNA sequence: TGTGCCAGCAGCGATAGCGGGATAGATCGCATAAAACAGTACTTC.

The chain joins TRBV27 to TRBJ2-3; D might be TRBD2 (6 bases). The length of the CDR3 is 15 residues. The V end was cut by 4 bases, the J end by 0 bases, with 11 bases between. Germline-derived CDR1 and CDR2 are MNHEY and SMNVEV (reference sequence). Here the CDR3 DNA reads TGTGCCAGCAGTTCCTGGGGGACTAGCACAGATACGCAGTATTTT. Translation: CASSSWGTSTDTQYF.

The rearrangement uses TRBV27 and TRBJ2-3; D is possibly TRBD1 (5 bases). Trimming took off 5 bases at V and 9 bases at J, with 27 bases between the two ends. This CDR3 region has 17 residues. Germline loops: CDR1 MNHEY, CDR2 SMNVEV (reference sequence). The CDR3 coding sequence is TGTGCCAGCAGTCTCCCCCCAGGGCAGGCACCGTCGGCCACGCAGTATTTT. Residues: CASSLPPGQAPSATQYF.

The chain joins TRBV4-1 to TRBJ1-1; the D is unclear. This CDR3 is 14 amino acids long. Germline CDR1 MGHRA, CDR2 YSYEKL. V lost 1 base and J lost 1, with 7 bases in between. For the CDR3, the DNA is TGCGCCAGCAGCCAAGTGCGGGGGAACACTGAAGCTTTCTTT. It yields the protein CASSQVRGNTEAFF.

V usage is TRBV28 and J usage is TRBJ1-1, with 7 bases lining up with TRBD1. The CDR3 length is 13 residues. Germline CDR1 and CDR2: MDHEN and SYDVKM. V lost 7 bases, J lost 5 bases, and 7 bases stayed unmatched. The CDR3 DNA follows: TGTGCCAGCAATCAGGGGGACGGTACTGAAGCTTTCTTT. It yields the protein CASNQGDGTEAFF.

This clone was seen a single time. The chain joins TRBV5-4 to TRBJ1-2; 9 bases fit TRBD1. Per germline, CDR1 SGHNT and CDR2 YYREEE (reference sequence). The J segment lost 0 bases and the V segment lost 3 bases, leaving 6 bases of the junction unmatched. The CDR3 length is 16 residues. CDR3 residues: CASSSPGTGTNYGYTF. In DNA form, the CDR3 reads TGTGCCAGCAGCTCTCCCGGGACAGGGACTAACTATGGCTACACCTTC.

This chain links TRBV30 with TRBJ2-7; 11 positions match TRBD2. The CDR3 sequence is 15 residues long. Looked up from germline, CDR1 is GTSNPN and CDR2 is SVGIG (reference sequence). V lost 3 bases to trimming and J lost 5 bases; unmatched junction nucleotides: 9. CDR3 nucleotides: TGTGCCTGGAGCGGTAGCGGGAGGGGTATGGACGAGCAGTACTTC. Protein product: CAWSGSGRGMDEQYF.

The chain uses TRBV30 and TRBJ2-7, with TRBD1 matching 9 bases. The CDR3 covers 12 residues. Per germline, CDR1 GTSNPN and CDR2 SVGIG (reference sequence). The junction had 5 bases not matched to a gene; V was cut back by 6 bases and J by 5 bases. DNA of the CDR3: TGTGCCTGTAGACAGGGGGGGAACGAGCAGTACTTC. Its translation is CACRQGGNEQYF.

The CDR3 sequence is CASSEEGAGPKTGANVLTF. The CDR3 DNA reads TGTGCCAGCAGTGAAGAGGGGGCAGGGCCCAAAACTGGGGCCAACGTCCTGACTTTC. J is TRBJ2-6 and V is TRBV6-4; 7 positions agree with TRBD1. V trimming: 3 bases; J trimming: 2 bases; junction bases outside the gene matches: 13. Germline V gene sequence: CDR1 MRHNA, CDR2 SNTAGT. This CDR3 has 19 residues.

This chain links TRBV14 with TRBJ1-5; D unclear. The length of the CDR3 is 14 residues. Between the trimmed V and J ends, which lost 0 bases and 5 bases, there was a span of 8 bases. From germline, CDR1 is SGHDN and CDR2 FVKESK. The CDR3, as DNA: TGTGCCAGCAGCCAAGAGGGCAGTGATCAGCCCCAGCATTTT. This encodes CASSQEGSDQPQHF.

The CDR3 nucleotides read TGTGCCAGCAGCCACGGTAAGGGGGCCACCCACGAGCAGTACTTC. Its translation: CASSHGKGATHEQYF. The gene calls are TRBV6-6 and TRBJ2-7, with TRBD1 matching 7 bases. J gave up 5 bases and V 6 bases, and 13 bases lay outside the gene matches. The CDR3 runs to 15 residues. Germline V gene data show CDR1 as MNHNY and CDR2 as SVGAGI (reference sequence).